This T cell receptor beta chain was recorded in a study of cytomegalovirus exposure and HLA in healthy donors. Regarding this clone: The antigen is not known.

Whole-study results and caveats: While the bulk of TCR sequences proved rare, some public TCRs turned up in many donors.

The CDR3 has 13 amino acids. Germline V lookup: CDR1 WNHNN, CDR2 SYGVQD (reference sequence). Trimming pared 5 bases from V and 2 bases from J, leaving 7 bases between. This table comes from immunoSEQ multiplex PCR, and its TCRdb copy is limited to in-frame clones, with some not included. This sample has some 86,000 clones, with roughly 93% found just once. V is TRBV10-1 and J is TRBJ2-1; D perhaps matches TRBD1 (5 bases). The TCR originated in a woman aged 25 to 39 in good health and CMV-seronegative. Sample: PBMCs. CDR3 sequence: CASSLTAYNEQFF. The DNA for the CDR3 is TGCGCCAGCAGTCTGACAGCCTACAATGAGCAGTTCTTC.